This TCR beta chain was obtained from a study of blood T cell repertoires in COVID-19. Regarding this clone: In the same sample, other DNA sequences code for this CDR3.

A Seattle source enrolled patients during active infection and followed them longitudinally. The protocol was immunoSEQ multiplex PCR, while the TCRdb copy is restricted to in-frame clones and leaves out a portion. The sample consists of approximately 500,000 clones, less than 90% of them appearing once. The CDR3 is 12 residues long. V shed 3 bases and J shed 5 bases, with 8 bases lying between them. V usage is TRBV12-3 or TRBV12-4 and J usage is TRBJ2-7; TRBD2 might be the D (6 bases). The sequenced sample consisted of peripheral blood. The receptor was isolated from a woman aged 50 to 60 with COVID-19, enrolled during active disease. The CDR3 protein is CASSLGGHEQYF. In DNA, the CDR3 is TGTGCCAGCAGTTTGGGAGGCCACGAGCAGTACTTC.